Shown below are 4 T cell receptor beta chains from a single sample sequenced in a study of cytomegalovirus exposure and HLA in healthy donors. The PCR employed 60 Vbeta primers together with 13 Jbeta primers. Here immunoSEQ multiplex PCR was the method, and the copy in TCRdb shows in-frame clones only, minus some. The data show fewer than 200,000 clones, approximately 84% seen once. The sample was PBMCs. These receptors all stem from a man aged 30-40 years in good health and CMV-seronegative.

V and J are TRBV4-3 and TRBJ2-7; TRBD2 is a possible D gene (6 bases). The CDR3 runs to 14 residues. V was clipped by 0 bases and J by 6 bases, with 12 bases between them. CDR1 is LGHNA and CDR2 is YSLEER in the germline V gene. CDR3 sequence reads: CASSQDGGPLEQYF. DNA for the CDR3: TGCGCCAGCAGCCAAGACGGGGGTCCACTCGAGCAGTACTTC.

The chain combines TRBV6-4 with TRBJ2-1, with 7 bases that match TRBD2. With 6 bases clipped from V and 9 bases from J, the junction kept 11 bases outside the gene matches. The CDR3 loop spans 14 amino acids. The germline gives CDR1 MRHNA, CDR2 SNTAGT. Written as DNA, the CDR3 is TGTGCCAGCAGGGGGACCAGCGGGGTGGGTGAGCAGTTCTTC. Translating gives CASRGTSGVGEQFF.

V is TRBV5-1 and J is TRBJ2-5; D perhaps matches TRBD1 (6 bases). V lost 7 bases and J lost 4, with 14 bases in between. The CDR3 length is 13 residues. Germline assignment: CDR1 SGHRS and CDR2 YFSETQ. The CDR3 nucleotides read TGCGCCAGCGGCAGGGGTGGAGGAGAGACCCAGTACTTC. It codes for CASGRGGGETQYF.

This rearrangement joins TRBV20-1 to TRBJ1-2; D not certain. Per germline, CDR1 DFQATT and CDR2 SNEGSKA (reference sequence). Trimming took off 4 bases at V and 5 bases at J, with 5 bases between the two ends. The CDR3 covers 10 residues. The CDR3 region has the DNA TGCAGTGCTACAAATTATGGCTACACCTTC. Its translation is CSATNYGYTF.